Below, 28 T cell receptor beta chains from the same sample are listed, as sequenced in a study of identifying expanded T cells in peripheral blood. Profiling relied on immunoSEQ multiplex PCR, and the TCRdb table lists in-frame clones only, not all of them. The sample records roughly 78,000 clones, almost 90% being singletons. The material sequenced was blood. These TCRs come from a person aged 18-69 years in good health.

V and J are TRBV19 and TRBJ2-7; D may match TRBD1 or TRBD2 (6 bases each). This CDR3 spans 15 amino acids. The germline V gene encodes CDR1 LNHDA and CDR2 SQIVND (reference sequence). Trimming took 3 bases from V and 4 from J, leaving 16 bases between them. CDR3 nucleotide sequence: TGTGCCAGTAGTATCCTAGGGGGGCGGCCGTACGAGCAGTACTTC. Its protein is CASSILGGRPYEQYF.

In nucleotides, the CDR3 is TGTGCCAGCAGTGTCAGCGGGAGGCCCAAAGAGACCCAGTACTTC. Translating it yields CASSVSGRPKETQYF. The chain carries TRBV2 and TRBJ2-5, with TRBD2 matching 9 bases. Germline assignment: CDR1 SNHLY and CDR2 FYNNEI. The V segment lost 4 bases and the J segment 3 bases; nucleotides outside the gene matches: 6. This CDR3 has 15 amino acids.

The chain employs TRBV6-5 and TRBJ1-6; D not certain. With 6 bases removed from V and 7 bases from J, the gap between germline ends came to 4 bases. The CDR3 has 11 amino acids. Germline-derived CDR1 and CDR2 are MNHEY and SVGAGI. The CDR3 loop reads CASSLNSPLHF. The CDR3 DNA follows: TGTGCCAGCAGCCTCAATTCACCCCTCCACTTT.

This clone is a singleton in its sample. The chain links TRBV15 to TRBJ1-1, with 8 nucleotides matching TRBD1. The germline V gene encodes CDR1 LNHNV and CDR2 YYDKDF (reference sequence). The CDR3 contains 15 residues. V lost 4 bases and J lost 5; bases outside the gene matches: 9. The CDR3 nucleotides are TGTGCCACCAGCAAAGAGAGACAGGGGATGACTGAAGCTTTCTTT. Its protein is CATSKERQGMTEAFF.

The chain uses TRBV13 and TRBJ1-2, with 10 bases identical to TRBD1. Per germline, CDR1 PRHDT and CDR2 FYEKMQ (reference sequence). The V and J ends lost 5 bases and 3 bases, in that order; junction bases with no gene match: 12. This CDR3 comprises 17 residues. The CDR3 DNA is TGTGCCAGCAGCCCACCCTTTCGGGACAGGGGTTACTATGGCTACACCTTC. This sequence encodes CASSPPFRDRGYYGYTF.

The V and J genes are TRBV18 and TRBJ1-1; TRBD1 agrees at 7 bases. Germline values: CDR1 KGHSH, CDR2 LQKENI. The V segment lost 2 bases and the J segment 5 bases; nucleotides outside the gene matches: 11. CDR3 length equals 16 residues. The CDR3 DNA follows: TGTGCCAGCTCACCATCACAGGGGAGGTGGGCTACTGAAGCTTTCTTT. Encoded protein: CASSPSQGRWATEAFF.

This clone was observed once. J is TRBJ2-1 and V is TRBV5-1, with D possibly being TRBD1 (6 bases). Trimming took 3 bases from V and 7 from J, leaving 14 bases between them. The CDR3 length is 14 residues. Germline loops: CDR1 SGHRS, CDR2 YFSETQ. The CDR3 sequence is CASSWRDRTNEQFF. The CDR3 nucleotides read TGCGCCAGCAGCTGGCGTGACAGGACTAATGAGCAGTTCTTC.

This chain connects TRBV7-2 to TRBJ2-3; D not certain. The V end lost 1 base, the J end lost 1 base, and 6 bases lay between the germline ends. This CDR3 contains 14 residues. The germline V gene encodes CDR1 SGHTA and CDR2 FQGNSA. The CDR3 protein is CASSLVAGTDTQYF. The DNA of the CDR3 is TGTGCCAGCAGCTTAGTGGCAGGCACAGATACGCAGTATTTT.

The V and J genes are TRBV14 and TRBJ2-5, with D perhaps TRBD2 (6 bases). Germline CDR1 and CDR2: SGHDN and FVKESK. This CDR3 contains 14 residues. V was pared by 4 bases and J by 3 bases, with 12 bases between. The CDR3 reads CASSRTNDKETQYF. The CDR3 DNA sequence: TGTGCCAGCAGCCGGACTAATGACAAAGAGACCCAGTACTTC.

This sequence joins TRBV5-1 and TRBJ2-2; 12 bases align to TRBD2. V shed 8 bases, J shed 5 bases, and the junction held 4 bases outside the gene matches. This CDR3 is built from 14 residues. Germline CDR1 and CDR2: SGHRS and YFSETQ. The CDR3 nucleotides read TGCGCCAGTAGACTAGCGGGGGAAACCGGGGAGCTGTTTTTT. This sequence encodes CASRLAGETGELFF.

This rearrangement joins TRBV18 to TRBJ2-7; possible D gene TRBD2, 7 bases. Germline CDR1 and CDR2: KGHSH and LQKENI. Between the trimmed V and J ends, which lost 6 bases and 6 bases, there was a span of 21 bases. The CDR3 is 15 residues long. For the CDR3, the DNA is TGTGCCAGCTCCGCCTATGGGGGCAGGGAGGGCGAGCAGTACTTC. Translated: CASSAYGGREGEQYF.

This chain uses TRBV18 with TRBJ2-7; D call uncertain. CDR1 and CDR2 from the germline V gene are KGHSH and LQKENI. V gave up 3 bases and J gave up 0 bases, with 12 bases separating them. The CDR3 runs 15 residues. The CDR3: CASSPAGGNSYEQYF. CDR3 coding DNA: TGTGCCAGCTCACCGGCTGGCGGAAACTCCTACGAGCAGTACTTC.

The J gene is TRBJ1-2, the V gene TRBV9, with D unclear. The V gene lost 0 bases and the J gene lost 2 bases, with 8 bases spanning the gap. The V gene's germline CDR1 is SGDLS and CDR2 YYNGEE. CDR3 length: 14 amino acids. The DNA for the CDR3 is TGTGCCAGCAGCGTAGGTGGGGAAAACTATGGCTACACCTTC. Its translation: CASSVGGENYGYTF.

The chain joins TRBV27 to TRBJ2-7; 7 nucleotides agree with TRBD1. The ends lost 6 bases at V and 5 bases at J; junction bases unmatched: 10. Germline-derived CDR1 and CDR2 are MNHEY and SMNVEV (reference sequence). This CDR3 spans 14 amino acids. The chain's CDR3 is CASSPATGVDEQYF. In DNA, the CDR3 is TGTGCCAGCAGCCCAGCCACAGGGGTGGACGAGCAGTACTTC.

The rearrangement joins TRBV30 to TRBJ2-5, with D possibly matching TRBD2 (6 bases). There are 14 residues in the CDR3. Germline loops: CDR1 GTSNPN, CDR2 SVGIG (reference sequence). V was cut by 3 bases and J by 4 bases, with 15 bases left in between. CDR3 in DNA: TGTGCCTGGAGGTTCGCGGGGTCTCTAGAGACCCAGTACTTC. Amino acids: CAWRFAGSLETQYF.

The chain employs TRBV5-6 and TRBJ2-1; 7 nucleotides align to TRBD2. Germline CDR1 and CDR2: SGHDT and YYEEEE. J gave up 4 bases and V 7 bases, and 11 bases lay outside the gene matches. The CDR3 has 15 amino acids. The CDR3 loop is CASVMMGLRYNEQFF. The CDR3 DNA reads TGTGCCAGCGTAATGATGGGACTACGGTACAATGAGCAGTTCTTC.

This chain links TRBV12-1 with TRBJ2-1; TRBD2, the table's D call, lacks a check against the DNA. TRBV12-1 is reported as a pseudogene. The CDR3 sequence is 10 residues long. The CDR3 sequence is CASSLLLQFF. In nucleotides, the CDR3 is TGTGCCAGCAGTCTGCTATTACAGTTCTTC.

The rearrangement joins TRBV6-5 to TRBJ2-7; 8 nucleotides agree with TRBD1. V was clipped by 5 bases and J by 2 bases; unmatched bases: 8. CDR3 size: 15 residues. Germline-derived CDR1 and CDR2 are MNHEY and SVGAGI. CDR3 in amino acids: CASSTPGQGTYEQYF. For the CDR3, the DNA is TGTGCCAGCAGTACCCCCGGACAGGGAACCTACGAGCAGTACTTC.

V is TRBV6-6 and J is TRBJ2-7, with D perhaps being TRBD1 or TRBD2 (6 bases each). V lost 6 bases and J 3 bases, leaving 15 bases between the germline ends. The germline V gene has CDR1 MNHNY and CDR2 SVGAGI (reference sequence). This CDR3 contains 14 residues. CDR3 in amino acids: CASRRRGSNYEQYF. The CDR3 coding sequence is TGTGCCAGCAGGCGGAGGGGGAGTAACTACGAGCAGTACTTC.

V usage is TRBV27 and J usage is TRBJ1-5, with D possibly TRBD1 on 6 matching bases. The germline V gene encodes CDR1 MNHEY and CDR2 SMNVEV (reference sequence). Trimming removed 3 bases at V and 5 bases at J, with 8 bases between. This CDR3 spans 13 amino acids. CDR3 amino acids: CASSFQGYQPQHF. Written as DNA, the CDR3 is TGTGCCAGCAGTTTCCAGGGGTATCAGCCCCAGCATTTT.

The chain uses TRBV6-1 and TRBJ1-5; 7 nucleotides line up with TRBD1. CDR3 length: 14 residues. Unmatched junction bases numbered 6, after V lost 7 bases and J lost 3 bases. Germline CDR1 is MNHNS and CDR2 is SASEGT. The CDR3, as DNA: TGTGCCAGCATACTCAGGGGGTCCAATCAGCCCCAGCATTTT. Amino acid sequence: CASILRGSNQPQHF.

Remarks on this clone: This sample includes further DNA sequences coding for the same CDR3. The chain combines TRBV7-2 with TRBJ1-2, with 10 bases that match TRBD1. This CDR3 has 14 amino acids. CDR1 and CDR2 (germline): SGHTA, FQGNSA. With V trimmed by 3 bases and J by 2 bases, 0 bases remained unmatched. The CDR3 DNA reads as TGTGCCAGCAGCTTGGGACAGGGGAACTATGGCTACACCTTC. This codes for CASSLGQGNYGYTF.

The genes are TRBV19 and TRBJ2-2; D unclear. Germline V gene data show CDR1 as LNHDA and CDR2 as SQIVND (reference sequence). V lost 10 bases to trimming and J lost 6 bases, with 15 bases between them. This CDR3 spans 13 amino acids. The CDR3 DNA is TGTGCCACCGACCAGTCCCCATCCGGGGAGCTGTTTTTT. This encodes CATDQSPSGELFF.

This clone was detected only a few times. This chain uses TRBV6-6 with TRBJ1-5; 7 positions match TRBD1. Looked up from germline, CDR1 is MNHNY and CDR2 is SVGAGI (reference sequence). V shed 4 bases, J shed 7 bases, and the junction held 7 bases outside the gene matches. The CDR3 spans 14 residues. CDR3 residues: CASSSQGLRQPQHF. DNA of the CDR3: TGTGCCAGCAGTTCACAGGGGCTCAGGCAGCCCCAGCATTTT.

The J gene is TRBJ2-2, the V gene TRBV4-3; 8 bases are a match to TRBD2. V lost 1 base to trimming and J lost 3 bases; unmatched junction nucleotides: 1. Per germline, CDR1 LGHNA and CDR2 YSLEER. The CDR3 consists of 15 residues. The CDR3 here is CASSQGGGYTGELFF. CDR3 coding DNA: TGCGCCAGCAGCCAAGGCGGGGGGTACACCGGGGAGCTGTTTTTT.

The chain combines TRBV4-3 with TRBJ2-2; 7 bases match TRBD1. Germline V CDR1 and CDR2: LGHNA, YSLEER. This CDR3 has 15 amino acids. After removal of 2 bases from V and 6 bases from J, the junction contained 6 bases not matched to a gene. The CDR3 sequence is CASSQRDRDPGELFF. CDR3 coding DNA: TGCGCCAGCAGCCAACGTGACAGGGATCCCGGGGAGCTGTTTTTT.

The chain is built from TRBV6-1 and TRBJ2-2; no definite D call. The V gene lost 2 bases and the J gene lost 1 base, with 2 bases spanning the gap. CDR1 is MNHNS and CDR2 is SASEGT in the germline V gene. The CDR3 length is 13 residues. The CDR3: CASSEMNTGELFF. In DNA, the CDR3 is TGTGCCAGCAGTGAAATGAACACCGGGGAGCTGTTTTTT.

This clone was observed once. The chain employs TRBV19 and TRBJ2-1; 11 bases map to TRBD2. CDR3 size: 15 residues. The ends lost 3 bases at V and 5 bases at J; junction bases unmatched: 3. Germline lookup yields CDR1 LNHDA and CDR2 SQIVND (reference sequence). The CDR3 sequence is CASSIPGLADNEQFF. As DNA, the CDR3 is TGTGCCAGTAGTATCCCGGGACTAGCGGACAATGAGCAGTTCTTC.